Below are 22 T cell receptor beta chains sequenced from a single sample in a study of beta chain features in type 1 diabetes. Overall study results and limits: When Type 1 diabetes patients were examined, their TCRB CDR3s proved moderately but significantly shorter in all four CD4+ subsets.

No antigen is known for these receptors. Of the isolated RNA, all was reverse transcribed, and so the sequenced material was expressed TCRB transcripts. The table came from immunoSEQ multiplex PCR; TCRdb's copy has only in-frame clones and leaves some out. This table has under 300,000 clones, 14% appearing once. Sequencing was carried out using naive CD4+ T cells from blood. Receptors originate from a man between 25 and 39 years old with type 1 diabetes.

V usage is TRBV7-2 and J usage is TRBJ2-6, with D unresolved. The CDR3 is 15 amino acids. Trimming removed 0 bases at V and 0 bases at J, with 3 bases between. The germline V gene has CDR1 SGHTA and CDR2 FQGNSA. CDR3 sequence: CASSLALSGANVLTF. The CDR3 DNA sequence: TGTGCCAGCAGCTTAGCCCTCTCTGGGGCCAACGTCCTGACTTTC.

This clone was observed a few times. The chain carries TRBV6-1 and TRBJ1-2; 7 bases are shared with TRBD1. CDR3 length: 13 amino acids. V was clipped by 11 bases and J by 4 bases; unmatched bases: 10. Germline-derived CDR1 and CDR2 are MNHNS and SASEGT. The DNA for the CDR3 is TGTGCCGGCACAGGGGTTCGGGGCTATGGCTACACCTTC. This codes for CAGTGVRGYGYTF.

The chain couples TRBV19 to TRBJ1-1; 9 bases line up with TRBD1. Germline assignment: CDR1 LNHDA and CDR2 SQIVND (reference sequence). This CDR3 is built from 15 residues. V gave up 7 bases and J gave up 5 bases; unmatched junction bases: 11. The chain's CDR3 is CASTRDRVGKTEAFF. The DNA for the CDR3 is TGTGCCAGTACCCGGGACAGGGTTGGAAAAACTGAAGCTTTCTTT.

The chain carries TRBV11-2 and TRBJ2-7; 9 bases align to TRBD2. Trimming cost V 6 bases and J 0 bases; bases outside gene matches: 6. The CDR3 runs 15 residues. Germline V gene lookup returns CDR1 SGHAT and CDR2 FQNNGV. The CDR3 nucleotides read TGTGCCAGCAGGAAAAGCGGGGGGCACTCCTACGAGCAGTACTTC. Its protein product is CASRKSGGHSYEQYF.

This clone came up a few times. This chain connects TRBV5-1 to TRBJ1-2; the D is unclear. The CDR3 covers 13 residues. Per germline, CDR1 SGHRS and CDR2 YFSETQ. Trimming left V 0 bases short and J 9 bases short, with 12 bases between. Here the CDR3 DNA reads TGCGCCAGCAGCTTGGAAGCCCCGTCTCGCTACACCTTC. Its translation: CASSLEAPSRYTF.

The rearrangement links TRBV7-2 to TRBJ2-2, with unresolved D. This CDR3 is 14 amino acids long. Germline CDR1 is SGHTA and CDR2 is FQGNSA. The germline V and J ends were trimmed by 5 bases and 6 bases, with 13 bases remaining between them. Here the CDR3 reads CASSSRMRSGELFF. The CDR3 nucleotides read TGTGCCAGCAGCAGTAGAATGCGGTCCGGGGAGCTGTTTTTT.

The rearrangement joins TRBV10-3 to TRBJ1-1, with D perhaps TRBD1 (6 bases). Trimming stripped 2 bases from V and 8 bases from J, with 9 bases between. This CDR3 region has 12 residues. CDR1 and CDR2 (germline): ENHRY, SYGVKD. CDR3 nucleotides: TGTGCCATCAGTGAGAGGCAGGGGGAAGCTTTCTTT. Amino acid sequence: CAISERQGEAFF.

The chain uses TRBV9 and TRBJ1-1; D is uncertain. V was shortened by 4 bases and J by 3 bases, with 4 bases between the two germline ends. Germline CDR1 reads SGDLS; CDR2 reads YYNGEE. The CDR3 runs to 11 residues. The CDR3 protein is CASSTDTEAFF. The CDR3 DNA is TGTGCCAGCAGCACTGACACTGAAGCTTTCTTT. Using reference TRBV9 and TRBJ1-1 for the parts outside the CDR3, the full variable domain is DSGVTQTPKHLITATGQRVTLRCSPRSGDLSVYWYQQSLDQGLQFLIQYYNGEERAKGNILERFSAQQFPDLHSELNLSSLELGDSALYFCASSTDTEAFFGQGTRLTVV.

The rearrangement uses TRBV4-1 and TRBJ2-7; 8 nucleotides match TRBD1. Germline CDR1 and CDR2: MGHRA and YSYEKL. J gave up 2 bases and V 3 bases, and 12 bases lay outside the gene matches. The CDR3 spans 17 residues. The CDR3 sequence is CASSQSARDRRTYEQYF. In DNA form, the CDR3 reads TGCGCCAGCAGCCAGTCCGCCCGGGACAGGAGGACCTACGAGCAGTACTTC.

The rearrangement joins TRBV5-1 to TRBJ2-6, with 7 bases aligning to TRBD1. Germline CDR1 SGHRS, CDR2 YFSETQ. This CDR3 has 16 residues. The trim removed 4 bases at V and 1 base at J, leaving 5 bases unmatched. The CDR3 region has the DNA TGCGCCAGCAGCCCGGGACAGCGGTCTGGGGCCAACGTCCTGACTTTC. Encoded protein: CASSPGQRSGANVLTF.

This clone has only a few counts. J is TRBJ2-3 and V is TRBV15, with a tentative D call TRBD2 (5 bases). V shed 1 base and J shed 6 bases, with 20 bases lying between them. Germline CDR1 reads LNHNV; CDR2 reads YYDKDF (reference sequence). The CDR3 totals 17 residues. The CDR3 DNA sequence: TGTGCCACCAGCAGAGGGACGAAACACACGGGCGGGGATACGCAGTATTTT. As protein: CATSRGTKHTGGDTQYF.

The gene calls are TRBV2 and TRBJ1-6; D ambiguous. The CDR3 has 13 amino acids. Trimming removed 5 bases from V and 9 bases from J, with 11 bases in between. Germline V gives CDR1 SNHLY, CDR2 FYNNEI. The chain's CDR3 is CASSSEYASPLHF. CDR3 bases: TGTGCCAGCAGTTCTGAGTATGCTTCACCCCTCCACTTT.

The rearrangement joins TRBV29-1 to TRBJ1-4; D may be TRBD1 (5 bases). Germline loops: CDR1 SQVTM, CDR2 ANQGSEA. The CDR3 totals 12 residues. For the CDR3, the DNA is TGCAGTGGGAGGGGCAGTGGGGAAAAACTGTTTTTT. It specifies CSGRGSGEKLFF.

The chain joins TRBV2 to TRBJ2-7; 9 bases are a match to TRBD2. The ends lost 8 bases at V and 4 bases at J; junction bases unmatched: 6. Germline values: CDR1 SNHLY, CDR2 FYNNEI. The CDR3 length is 13 residues. CDR3 in amino acids: CASVGLAYYEQYF. CDR3 coding DNA: TGTGCCAGCGTGGGACTAGCTTATTACGAGCAGTACTTC.

A few counts support this clone. The CDR3 DNA reads as TGTGCCAGCAGCACACTAGCGGGAAGGCAGGATGAGCAGTTCTTC. Its protein product is CASSTLAGRQDEQFF. This chain connects TRBV7-9 to TRBJ2-1, with TRBD2 matching over 10 bases. The CDR3 has 15 residues. The germline CDR1 and CDR2 sequences are SEHNR and FQNEAQ (reference sequence). J lost 8 bases, V lost 5 bases, and 9 bases had no gene match.

The chain is built from TRBV6-5 and TRBJ1-2; D gene unclear. The V end was cut by 6 bases, the J end by 0 bases, with 11 bases between. Germline lookup yields CDR1 MNHEY and CDR2 SVGAGI. The CDR3 runs 14 residues. CDR3 in DNA: TGTGCCAGCAGAACCGGGAGTGCTAACTATGGCTACACCTTC. Residues: CASRTGSANYGYTF.

This clone has a handful of counts. This rearrangement joins TRBV6-6 to TRBJ2-2, with 9 bases aligning to TRBD1. V trimming: 5 bases; J trimming: 4 bases; junction bases outside the gene matches: 5. The CDR3 has 15 residues. Germline CDR1 is MNHNY and CDR2 is SVGAGI (reference sequence). The CDR3 reads CASSTGTGPTGELFF. DNA of the CDR3: TGTGCCAGCAGTACCGGGACAGGGCCCACCGGGGAGCTGTTTTTT.

This clone was seen only a few times. The rearrangement joins TRBV5-1 to TRBJ1-1; D is perhaps TRBD1 (6 bases). The CDR3 extends over 14 amino acids. Germline V gives CDR1 SGHRS, CDR2 YFSETQ. The V gene lost 0 bases and the J gene lost 1 base, with 7 bases spanning the gap. The CDR3 is CASSLEGQNTEAFF. The CDR3 DNA reads TGCGCCAGCAGCTTGGAGGGACAGAACACTGAAGCTTTCTTT.

The chain joins TRBV27 to TRBJ2-1; 9 nucleotides line up with TRBD1. This CDR3 spans 14 amino acids. CDR1 and CDR2 (germline): MNHEY, SMNVEV (reference sequence). The trim removed 6 bases at V and 2 bases at J, leaving 2 bases unmatched. The CDR3 DNA reads TGTGCCAGCAGGGGACAGGGCACCTACAATGAGCAGTTCTTC. It encodes CASRGQGTYNEQFF.

V and J are TRBV6-5 and TRBJ1-2, with 8 bases that match TRBD1. The CDR3 is 13 residues long. The germline V gene encodes CDR1 MNHEY and CDR2 SVGAGI. V lost 6 bases to trimming and J lost 7 bases; unmatched junction nucleotides: 7. The CDR3 here is CASSRGPGSGYTF. CDR3 nucleotide sequence: TGTGCCAGCAGCAGGGGGCCCGGTAGTGGCTACACCTTC.

This chain uses TRBV2 with TRBJ2-7; D is ambiguous. Germline V gene lookup returns CDR1 SNHLY and CDR2 FYNNEI. Trimming pared 4 bases from V and 1 base from J, leaving 8 bases between. The CDR3 sequence is 13 residues long. The CDR3 DNA reads TGTGCCAGCAGTGGGCTCCTTTCCTACGAGCAGTACTTC. Translating gives CASSGLLSYEQYF.

This clone has a handful of counts. This chain connects TRBV19 to TRBJ1-4, with D maybe TRBD1 (6 bases). Trimming pared 5 bases from V and 0 bases from J, leaving 16 bases between. The CDR3 has 17 residues. Germline V gene sequence: CDR1 LNHDA, CDR2 SQIVND (reference sequence). The CDR3 bases are TGTGCCAGTAGTCGGGGGGCTAAGGACCCAACTAATGAAAAACTGTTTTTT. It is translated as CASSRGAKDPTNEKLFF.